The next 26 T cell receptor beta chains were all read from a single sample in a study of blood T cell repertoires in COVID-19. The repertoire was sequenced with immunoSEQ multiplex PCR; TCRdb's copy has only in-frame clones and lacks some. The sample shows roughly 28,000 clones, about 88% of them seen only once. What was sequenced was peripheral blood. The receptor set was obtained from a man between 65 and 79 years old with active COVID-19.

The rearrangement links TRBV25-1 to TRBJ1-4; D is perhaps TRBD1 (5 bases). The V gene's germline CDR1 is MGHDK and CDR2 SYGVNS. This CDR3 region has 15 residues. The ends were cut back, 1 base at V and 2 bases at J, with 8 bases in the middle. The CDR3 bases are TGTGCCAGCAGTGAATTGGGGCTGACTAATGAAAAACTGTTTTTT. It translates to CASSELGLTNEKLFF.

The rearrangement uses TRBV5-4 and TRBJ1-3; no reliable D call. V was pared by 4 bases and J by 3 bases, with 8 bases between. The CDR3 runs 13 residues. Germline V CDR1 and CDR2: SGHNT, YYREEE (reference sequence). CDR3 region: CASSPADGNTIYF. The DNA of the CDR3 is TGTGCCAGCAGCCCGGCGGATGGAAACACCATATATTTT.

Concerning this clone: Other DNA sequences within the sample encode an identical CDR3. The chain carries TRBV2 and TRBJ2-7; 11 bases match TRBD1. This CDR3 region has 14 residues. V shed 8 bases and J 6 bases; nucleotides not matched to a gene: 9. Per the germline V gene, CDR1 is SNHLY and CDR2 is FYNNEI. The chain's CDR3 is CASGGTGGVGEQYF. CDR3 bases: TGTGCCAGCGGGGGGACAGGGGGGGTGGGCGAGCAGTACTTC.

The chain links TRBV25-1 to TRBJ1-2; the D gene is possibly TRBD1 (6 bases). CDR1 and CDR2 from the germline V gene are MGHDK and SYGVNS. The CDR3 sequence is 12 residues long. The V and J ends lost 5 bases and 5 bases respectively, with 9 bases between them. The CDR3 nucleotides read TGTGCCAGCAGTCTAGGGGGATATGGCTACACCTTC. It is translated as CASSLGGYGYTF.

This clone showed up just a few times. This sequence joins TRBV11-3 and TRBJ2-2; TRBD1 aligns across 8 bases. Germline V CDR1 and CDR2: SGHNT, YENEEA. CDR3 length: 16 residues. The ends lost 4 bases at V and 2 bases at J; junction bases unmatched: 6. CDR3: CASSSRQGRNTGELFF. The DNA for the CDR3 is TGTGCCAGCAGCTCACGACAGGGGCGTAACACCGGGGAGCTGTTTTTT. Full variable domain (missing parts from reference TRBV11-3 and TRBJ2-2): EAGVVQSPRYKIIEKKQPVAFWCNPISGHNTLYWYLQNLGQGPELLIRYENEEAVDDSQLPKDRFSAERLKGVDSTLKIQPAELGDSAVYLCASSSRQGRNTGELFFGEGSRLTVL.

This chain links TRBV6-5 with TRBJ2-3; 7 bases map to TRBD2. Per germline, CDR1 MNHEY and CDR2 SVGAGI. J was trimmed by 4 bases and V by 6 bases; bases with no gene match: 10. The CDR3 is made up of 15 amino acids. The CDR3 reads CASSPLAVSADTQYF. DNA for the CDR3: TGTGCCAGCAGCCCGCTAGCGGTCTCGGCAGATACGCAGTATTTT.

The chain links TRBV7-9 to TRBJ2-3; TRBD2 aligns across 8 bases. The CDR3 extends over 15 amino acids. Germline CDR1 and CDR2: SEHNR and FQNEAQ (reference sequence). V dropped 1 base and J dropped 5; count of bases not matched to a gene: 5. The CDR3 DNA follows: TGTGCCAGCAGCTTAGGCGGGGGGACGGTAGATACGCAGTATTTT. Translation: CASSLGGGTVDTQYF.

In its sample, this clone was seen once. The rearrangement uses TRBV10-3 and TRBJ1-2; TRBD1 is a possible D gene (5 bases). The ends were cut back, 0 bases at V and 7 bases at J, with 15 bases in the middle. CDR3 length: 15 amino acids. Germline V gives CDR1 ENHRY, CDR2 SYGVKD. The CDR3 region has the DNA TGTGCCATCAGTGAGTCGGGGCAGACAACGGGTGGCTACACCTTC. Its translation is CAISESGQTTGGYTF.

The CDR3 spells CASSRRVVAGGTDTQYF. DNA for the CDR3: TGTGCCAGCAGTCGTCGCGTGGTAGCGGGGGGCACAGATACGCAGTATTTT. This chain uses TRBV3-1 (or the pseudogene TRBV3-2) with TRBJ2-3, with 9 bases aligning to TRBD2. Losses at the gene ends were 6 bases for V and 1 base for J; bases not matched to a gene: 11. CDR1 is LGHDT, CDR2 YNNKEL, per germline (reference sequence). This CDR3 contains 17 residues.

This clone was observed once. This chain uses TRBV19 with TRBJ1-2; no firm D call. CDR1 is LNHDA and CDR2 is SQIVND in the germline V gene (reference sequence). Trimming removed 6 bases at V and 4 bases at J, with 21 bases between. The CDR3 length is 16 residues. CDR3 protein: CASSTGRTSAGYGYTF. The CDR3 DNA reads as TGTGCCAGTAGCACTGGCAGGACCTCCGCGGGCTATGGCTACACCTTC.

The rearrangement links TRBV24-1 to TRBJ1-5, with TRBD1 matching 7 bases. Germline lookup yields CDR1 KGHDR and CDR2 SFDVKD. This CDR3 is built from 15 residues. J lost 2 bases, V lost 4 bases, and 4 bases had no gene match. The CDR3: CATSEAGQGNQPQHF. The CDR3 DNA reads as TGTGCCACCAGTGAGGCAGGACAGGGCAATCAGCCCCAGCATTTT.

V usage is TRBV6-6 and J usage is TRBJ2-2; 7 positions agree with TRBD1. V was pared by 6 bases and J by 7 bases, with 8 bases of the junction left unmatched. The CDR3 extends over 14 amino acids. Germline V gene lookup returns CDR1 MNHNY and CDR2 SVGAGI (reference sequence). This CDR3 is CASRSTGAGGELFF. The DNA for the CDR3 is TGTGCCAGCAGGTCTACAGGGGCGGGCGGGGAGCTGTTTTTT.

This clone occurred once. The chain recombines TRBV4-3 with TRBJ2-3; 8 bases align to TRBD2. The ends lost 1 base at V and 7 bases at J; junction bases unmatched: 10. The germline V gene encodes CDR1 LGHNA and CDR2 YSLEER. The CDR3 covers 16 residues. The CDR3 here is CASSQAVGGVGHTQYF. The DNA of the CDR3 is TGCGCCAGCAGCCAAGCCGTCGGGGGGGTCGGACATACGCAGTATTTT.

The chain couples TRBV4-2 to TRBJ2-6; 10 bases fit TRBD1. Per germline, CDR1 LGHNA and CDR2 YNFKEQ. The CDR3 sequence is 24 residues long. V gave up 2 bases and J gave up 0 bases; unmatched junction bases: 22. CDR3 nucleotide sequence: TGTGCCAGCAGCCAACACCCTCTGTTGACAGGGGGCGGGGAAACTCGCTCTGGGGCCAACGTCCTGACTTTC. Its translation: CASSQHPLLTGGGETRSGANVLTF.

The chain uses TRBV5-1 and TRBJ2-5; the D gene is possibly TRBD1 (6 bases). The germline CDR1 and CDR2 sequences are SGHRS and YFSETQ. Deletions cut 4 bases from V and 7 bases from J, with 17 bases between. The CDR3 is made up of 14 amino acids. The CDR3: CASSLGQTGGTQYF. CDR3 DNA sequence: TGCGCCAGCAGCCTCGGACAGACGGGCGGGACCCAGTACTTC.

In DNA form, the CDR3 reads TGTGCCAGCAGTGGTACTCCTCCAGGATTTGCGGGGGGTTACTACAATGAGCAGTTCTTC. Amino acid sequence: CASSGTPPGFAGGYYNEQFF. The chain is built from TRBV6-1 and TRBJ2-1; 8 bases fit TRBD2. The CDR3 contains 20 residues. The germline V gene has CDR1 MNHNS and CDR2 SASEGT. With V trimmed by 4 bases and J by 3 bases, 20 bases remained unmatched.

This clone was seen a few times. The genes are TRBV24-1 and TRBJ1-5, with D possibly TRBD1 on 5 matching bases. Germline V gene sequence: CDR1 KGHDR, CDR2 SFDVKD. Trimming shortened V by 5 bases and J by 9 bases, and 16 bases separated the two germline ends. CDR3 length equals 14 residues. The CDR3: CATSAGGEVSPQHF. CDR3 sequence (DNA): TGTGCCACCAGTGCCGGGGGGGAGGTCTCGCCCCAGCATTTT.

The chain recombines TRBV18 with TRBJ2-5, with 7 bases identical to TRBD2. Germline CDR1 is KGHSH and CDR2 is LQKENI. J was trimmed by 4 bases and V by 3 bases; bases with no gene match: 5. The CDR3 totals 14 residues. The CDR3 here is CASSPSREGETQYF. CDR3 nucleotide sequence: TGTGCCAGCTCACCGTCCAGGGAGGGAGAGACCCAGTACTTC.

J is TRBJ2-7 and V is TRBV20-1; 7 bases agree with TRBD1. Per the germline V gene, CDR1 is DFQATT and CDR2 is SNEGSKA (reference sequence). The CDR3 spans 12 residues. Trimming removed 3 bases from V and 6 bases from J; junction bases left unmatched: 5. In nucleotides, the CDR3 is TGCAGTGCTAGTGGCGGACAGGCCGAGCAGTACTTC. It yields the protein CSASGGQAEQYF.

V usage is TRBV12-3 or TRBV12-4 and J usage is TRBJ2-7; 7 bases align to TRBD1. With V trimmed by 4 bases and J by 3 bases, 3 bases remained unmatched. CDR3 size: 13 residues. The CDR3 sequence is CASSSGQLYEQYF. The DNA of the CDR3 is TGTGCCAGCAGTTCGGGACAGCTCTACGAGCAGTACTTC.

V gene TRBV9 combines with J gene TRBJ2-1; D might be TRBD1 (6 bases). This CDR3 spans 15 amino acids. Looked up from germline, CDR1 is SGDLS and CDR2 is YYNGEE. Trimming removed 0 bases from V and 9 bases from J, with 16 bases in between. The CDR3 coding sequence is TGTGCCAGCAGCGTAGGAGGGGACCGAGGGGGTGAGCAGTTCTTC. Protein sequence: CASSVGGDRGGEQFF.

This clone was found once. The chain links TRBV2 to TRBJ2-7, with 13 bases matching TRBD2. Germline loops: CDR1 SNHLY, CDR2 FYNNEI. This CDR3 is 16 amino acids long. Trimming took 6 bases from V and 0 from J; bases not matched to a gene: 5. The CDR3: CASSGLAGDFSYEQYF. The DNA of the CDR3 is TGTGCCAGCAGCGGACTAGCGGGGGATTTCTCCTACGAGCAGTACTTC.

V and J are TRBV28 and TRBJ1-5, with 7 bases identical to TRBD1. In germline, CDR1 is MDHEN, CDR2 SYDVKM. V was clipped by 5 bases and J by 7 bases; unmatched bases: 11. The CDR3 is made up of 15 amino acids. The CDR3 DNA reads TGTGCCAGCAGTCCCCAGGGGGGCTCGGGCCAGCCCCAGCATTTT. Residues: CASSPQGGSGQPQHF. Full variable domain (remainder filled in from reference TRBV28 and TRBJ1-5): DVKVTQSSRYLVKRTGEKVFLECVQDMDHENMFWYRQDPGLGLRLIYFSYDVKMKEKGDIPEGYSVSREKKERFSLILESASTNQTSMYLCASSPQGGSGQPQHFGDGTRLSIL.

V gene TRBV5-6 combines with J gene TRBJ2-2; 11 bases align to TRBD2. Germline V gene sequence: CDR1 SGHDT, CDR2 YYEEEE. The CDR3 is 17 amino acids. Trimming removed 4 bases from V and 8 bases from J; junction bases left unmatched: 13. The CDR3 spells CASSPSLLAGGRGELFF. CDR3 sequence (DNA): TGTGCCAGCAGCCCCTCCTTGTTAGCGGGGGGGCGTGGGGAGCTGTTTTTT.

V and J are TRBV4-1 and TRBJ2-3; 9 bases align to TRBD2. CDR1 MGHRA and CDR2 YSYEKL come from the germline V gene. The CDR3 loop spans 17 amino acids. Trimming cost V 5 bases and J 6 bases; bases outside gene matches: 15. The CDR3 loop reads CASSESPGLAPKDTQYF. Written as DNA, the CDR3 is TGCGCCAGCAGCGAGAGCCCGGGACTAGCTCCCAAGGATACGCAGTATTTT.

The CDR3 coding sequence is TGTGCCACCAGCGGCCGGGACAGGATAAATCAGCCCCAGCATTTT. The encoded protein is CATSGRDRINQPQHF. The rearrangement joins TRBV15 to TRBJ1-5; 8 bases map to TRBD1. CDR1 is LNHNV, CDR2 YYDKDF, per germline (reference sequence). V was clipped by 5 bases and J by 4 bases; unmatched bases: 7. The CDR3 has 15 residues.